This T cell receptor (beta chain) came from a study of blood T cell repertoires in COVID-19 (dated by TCRdb to the early 2020s). Notes on the research overall: Samples from collaborators originated in the United States, Italy and Spain and spanned both the acute and convalescent phases of COVID-19. The prospective study material was composed of cDNA or gDNA derived from T cells, B-cell-depleted T cells, or PBMCs. Subjects who had been exposed to COVID-19, were actively infected with it, or had recovered from it provided the deeply sampled blood TCRbeta repertoires that made up the dataset. A de-identified subject ID, COVID-19 status, age in years and sex were almost always included in the sample metadata. Where HLA class I and class II types were available, the types were taken from metadata supplied by the sample provider, not from assay-based typing. The samples were drawn from the first 160 participants of the ongoing ImmuneRACE study and from some 1,300 subjects provided by 6 global collaborators. The repertoires were made available in a free public database intended to serve as a resource for research on the immune response to SARS-CoV-2.

Between the V and J ends, shortened by 8 bases and 2 bases respectively, the junction contains 9 bases. CDR1 and CDR2, per the germline V gene, are MDHEN and SYDVKM. Reading from cysteine to phenylalanine, the CDR3 counts 13 amino acids. CDR3 DNA only is kept here, 39 bases in frame from base 1. TCRbeta CDR3 regions were amplified from genomic DNA using the immunoSEQ Assay, a bias-controlled multiplex PCR. In the source study's methods: The number of nucleated cells in each sample was estimated from the amplification of reference gene primers within the assay. To quantify the absolute abundance of each unique TCRbeta CDR3 rearrangement, sequence reads were collapsed and filtered. For each sample, productive Simpson clonality was calculated as the square root of Simpson's diversity index across productive rearrangements. TCRdb carries this immuneACCESS record with in-frame sequences only. Its versions omit some clonotypes, under half of them owing to an unresolved V gene in the studies checked, with the rest unexplained. D and trimming were read from the DNA, whereas the V and J calls and clone size are those reported in that table. The sample includes 200,000 to 250,000 clones, with 65% to 90% observed a single time. Less than 5% of the sample is taken by the ten largest.

Enrolling through a virtual design, the prospective study's participants ranged in age from roughly 18 to 89 years and lived across 24 United States geographic areas. In the prospective study, participants were assigned to cohorts based on the clinical history participants reported in a screening survey and a study questionnaire. In the prospective study, whole blood, serum and a nasopharyngeal or oropharyngeal swab were collected from each participant by mobile phlebotomists. Additional blood draws and questionnaires over a 2-month period could optionally be provided by prospective study participants. Before DNA extraction, blood samples from the prospective study were shipped at room temperature or frozen. Paper-wide results and their limitations: How much clinical and demographic metadata was included differed by source and by participant, and the metadata was provided uncurated.

Of note for this clone: No cognate antigen has been identified for it. No per-base quality is available; no much larger clone lies one base away.

The V and J segments used are TRBV28 and TRBJ1-4; 6 matching bases give a weak D call of TRBD1. This TCR was sampled from a middle-aged woman with acute COVID-19. The sample comprised PBMCs or T cells enriched from blood (not recorded which). The CDR3 protein sequence reads: CASGRGTNEKLFF. The nucleotides read TGTGCCAGCGGGAGGGGGACTAATGAAAAACTGTTTTTT.